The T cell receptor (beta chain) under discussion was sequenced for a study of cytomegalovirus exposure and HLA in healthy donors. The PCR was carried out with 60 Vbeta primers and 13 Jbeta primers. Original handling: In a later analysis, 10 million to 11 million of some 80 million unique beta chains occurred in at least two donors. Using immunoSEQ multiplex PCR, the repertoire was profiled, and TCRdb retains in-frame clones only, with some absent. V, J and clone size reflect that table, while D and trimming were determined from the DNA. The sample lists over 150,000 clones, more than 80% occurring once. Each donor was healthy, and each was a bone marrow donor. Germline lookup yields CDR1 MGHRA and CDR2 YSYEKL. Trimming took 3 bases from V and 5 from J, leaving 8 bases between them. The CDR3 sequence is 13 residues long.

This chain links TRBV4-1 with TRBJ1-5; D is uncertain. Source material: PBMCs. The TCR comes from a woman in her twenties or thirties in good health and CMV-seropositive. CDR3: CASSHDGDQPQHF. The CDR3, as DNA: TGCGCCAGCAGCCACGACGGGGATCAGCCCCAGCATTTT.